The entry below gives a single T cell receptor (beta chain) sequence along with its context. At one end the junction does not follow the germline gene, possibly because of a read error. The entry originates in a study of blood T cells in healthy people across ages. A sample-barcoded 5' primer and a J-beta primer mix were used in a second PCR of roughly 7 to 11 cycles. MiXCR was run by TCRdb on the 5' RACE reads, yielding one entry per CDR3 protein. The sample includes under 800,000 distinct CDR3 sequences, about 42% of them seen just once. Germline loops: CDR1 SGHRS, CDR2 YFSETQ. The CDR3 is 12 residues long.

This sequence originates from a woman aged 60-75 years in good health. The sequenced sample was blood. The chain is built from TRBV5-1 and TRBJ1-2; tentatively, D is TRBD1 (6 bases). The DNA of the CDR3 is TGTGCCAGCACCCAGGGGATGGAGGGCTACACCTTC. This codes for CASTQGMEGYTF.